This TCR beta chain was profiled in a study of blood T cell repertoires in COVID-19. This CDR3 spans 15 amino acids. CDR1 is MNHNS, CDR2 SASEGT, per germline. The V and J ends lost 2 bases and 0 bases respectively, with 8 bases between them. This clone was observed a few times. Repertoires were generated with immunoSEQ multiplex PCR, while TCRdb's copy carries only in-frame clones and drops some. Altogether 150,000 to 200,000 clones are present, around nine tenths being singletons, with the ten largest covering around 7%. The chain carries TRBV6-1 and TRBJ1-5, with no clear D. The sequenced material came from peripheral blood. This receptor was taken from a man aged 35 to 55 with acute or convalescent COVID-19. As DNA, the CDR3 is TGTGCCAGCAGTGAAAGCCCTTATAGCAATCAGCCCCAGCATTTT. This gives the protein CASSESPYSNQPQHF.